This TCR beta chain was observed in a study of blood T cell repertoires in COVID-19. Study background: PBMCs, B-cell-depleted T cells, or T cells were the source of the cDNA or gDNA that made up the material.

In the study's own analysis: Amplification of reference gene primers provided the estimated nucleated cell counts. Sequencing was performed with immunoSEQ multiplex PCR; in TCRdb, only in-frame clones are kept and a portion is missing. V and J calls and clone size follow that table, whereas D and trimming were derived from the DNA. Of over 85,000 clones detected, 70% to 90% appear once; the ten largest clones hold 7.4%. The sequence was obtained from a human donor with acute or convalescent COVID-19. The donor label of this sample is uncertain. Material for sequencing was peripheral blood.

CDR3 sequence (DNA): TGTGCCAGCAGTCAAGGGGCCGCGGGACAGGGAAATACGCAGTATTTT. It translates to CASSQGAAGQGNTQYF. The chain links TRBV6-6 to TRBJ2-3; the match to TRBD1 covers 9 bases. Trimming took 5 bases from V and 7 from J; bases not matched to a gene: 13. CDR3 size: 16 residues. The germline V gene encodes CDR1 MNHNY and CDR2 SVGAGI (reference sequence).